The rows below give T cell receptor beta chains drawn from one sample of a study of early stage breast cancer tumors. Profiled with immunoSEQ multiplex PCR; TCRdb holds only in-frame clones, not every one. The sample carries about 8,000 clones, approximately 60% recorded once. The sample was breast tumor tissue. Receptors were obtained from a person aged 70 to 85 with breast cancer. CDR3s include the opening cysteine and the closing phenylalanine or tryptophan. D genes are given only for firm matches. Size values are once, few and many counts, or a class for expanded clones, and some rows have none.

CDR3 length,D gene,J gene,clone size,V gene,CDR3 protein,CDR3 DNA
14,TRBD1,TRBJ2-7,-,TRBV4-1,CASSQGQRNYEQYF,TGCGCCAGCAGCCAGGGACAGAGAAACTACGAGCAGTACTTC
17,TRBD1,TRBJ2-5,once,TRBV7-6,CASSLPPGQGYQETQYF,TGTGCCAGCAGCTTACCCCCGGGACAGGGGTACCAAGAGACCCAGTACTTC
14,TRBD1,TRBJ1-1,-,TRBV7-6,CASSSTGVNTEAFF,TGTGCCAGCAGCTCCACAGGGGTGAACACTGAAGCTTTCTTT
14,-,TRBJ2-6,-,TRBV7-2,CASSQGMGANVLTF,TGTGCCAGCAGCCAGGGGATGGGGGCCAACGTCCTGACTTTC
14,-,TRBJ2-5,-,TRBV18,CASSVQVVEETQYF,TGTGCCAGCTCAGTTCAGGTGGTGGAAGAGACCCAGTACTTC
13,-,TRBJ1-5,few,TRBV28,CASDLGPNQPQHF,TGTGCCAGCGACTTGGGGCCCAATCAGCCCCAGCATTTT
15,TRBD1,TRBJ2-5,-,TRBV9,CASSGGQGAGETQYF,TGTGCCAGCAGCGGGGGACAGGGGGCAGGGGAGACCCAGTACTTC
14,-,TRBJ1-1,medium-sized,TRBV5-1,CASSATGMNTEAFF,TGCGCCAGCAGCGCGACAGGTATGAACACTGAAGCTTTCTTT
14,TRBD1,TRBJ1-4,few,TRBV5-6,CASSRQGPYEKLFF,TGTGCCAGCAGTAGACAGGGGCCCTACGAAAAACTGTTTTTT
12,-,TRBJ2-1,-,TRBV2,CASSVAGNEQFF,TGTGCCAGCAGTGTGGCAGGCAATGAGCAGTTCTTC
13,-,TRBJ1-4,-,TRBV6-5,CASSLRAREKLFF,TGTGCCAGCAGTCTCAGGGCTAGGGAAAAACTGTTTTTT
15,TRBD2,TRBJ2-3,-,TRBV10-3,CAISFSSGNPDTQYF,TGTGCCATCAGTTTTTCTAGCGGGAACCCAGATACGCAGTATTTT
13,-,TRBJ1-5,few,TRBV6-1,CASSAEENQPQHF,TGTGCCAGCAGTGCTGAGGAAAATCAGCCCCAGCATTTT
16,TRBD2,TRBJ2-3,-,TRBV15,CATGRTSGGSTDTQYF,TGTGCCACCGGTCGGACTAGCGGGGGAAGCACAGATACGCAGTATTTT
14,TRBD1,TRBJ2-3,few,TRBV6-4,CASSDQGATDTQYF,TGTGCCAGCAGTGACCAGGGGGCAACAGATACGCAGTATTTT
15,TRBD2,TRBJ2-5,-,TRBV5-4,CASSSGGAGTETQYF,TGTGCCAGCAGCTCGGGAGGGGCCGGGACAGAGACCCAGTACTTC
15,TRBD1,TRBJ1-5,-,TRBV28,CASSQPGTGNWPQHF,TGTGCCAGCAGCCAACCTGGGACAGGGAATTGGCCCCAGCATTTT
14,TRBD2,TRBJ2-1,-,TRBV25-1,CASSVASGNNEQFF,TGTGCCAGCAGTGTGGCTAGCGGGAACAATGAGCAGTTCTTC
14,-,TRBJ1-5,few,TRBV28,CASATDNSNQPQHF,TGTGCCAGCGCTACCGACAACAGCAATCAGCCCCAGCATTTT
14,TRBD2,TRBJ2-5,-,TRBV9,CASSVSGGQETQYF,TGTGCCAGCAGCGTATCCGGGGGGCAAGAGACCCAGTACTTC
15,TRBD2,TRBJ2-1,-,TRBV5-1,CASSAGLAGGLEQFF,TGCGCCAGCAGCGCGGGACTAGCGGGGGGGCTTGAGCAGTTCTTC
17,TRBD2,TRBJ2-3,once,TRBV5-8,CASSLWTSGFRTDTQYF,TGTGCCAGCAGCCTCTGGACTAGCGGGTTTCGCACAGATACGCAGTATTTT